This T cell receptor (beta chain) was sequenced during a study of T cell repertoires in cytomegalovirus infection. Study at large: Public TCR beta signatures indicated both CMV infection and matching HLA type. Whole-study findings and limits: What dominated the ex vivo response were HLA-C-restricted CMV-specific TCR beta clonotypes. CMV carriers with the relevant HLA were identified by cumulative public TCR beta family frequency.

TCRdb recomputed calls from the reads with MiXCR, one row per CDR3 protein. Among hundreds of thousands of distinct CDR3 sequences listed, 20% to 25% were seen once. About this clonotype itself: The target antigen is unknown.

The sequence came from a human donor in good health (CMV status not recorded). Some clones in this sample may be carry-over from other donors' samples. The specimen sequenced was CD8+ T cells from PBMCs.

CDR3 sequence: CASRPTSSGIHQETQYF. The CDR3 bases are TGTGCCAGCCGACCTACCTCTAGCGGGATCCACCAAGAGACCCAGTACTTC. This chain joins TRBV7-2 and TRBJ2-5, with 9 nucleotides matching TRBD2. The CDR3 consists of 17 residues. In germline, CDR1 is SGHTA, CDR2 FQGNSA. The J segment lost 0 bases and the V segment lost 8 bases, leaving 13 bases of the junction unmatched.